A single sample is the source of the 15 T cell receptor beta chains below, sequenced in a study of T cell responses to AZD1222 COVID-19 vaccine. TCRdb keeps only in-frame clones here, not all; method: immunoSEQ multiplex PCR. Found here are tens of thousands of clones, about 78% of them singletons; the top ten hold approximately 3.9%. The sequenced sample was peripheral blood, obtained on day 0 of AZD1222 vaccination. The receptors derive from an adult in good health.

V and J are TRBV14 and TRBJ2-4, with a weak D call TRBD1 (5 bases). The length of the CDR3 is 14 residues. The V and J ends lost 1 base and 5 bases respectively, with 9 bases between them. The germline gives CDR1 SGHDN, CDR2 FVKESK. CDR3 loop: CASSQGTLQNIQYF. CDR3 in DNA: TGTGCCAGCAGCCAAGGGACACTTCAAAACATTCAGTACTTC.

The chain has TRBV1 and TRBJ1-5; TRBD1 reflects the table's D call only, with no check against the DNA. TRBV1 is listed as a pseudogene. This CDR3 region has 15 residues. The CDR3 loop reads CTILEDRAGNQPQHF. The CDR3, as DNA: TGCACCATCCTAGAGGACAGGGCGGGCAATCAGCCCCAGCATTTT.

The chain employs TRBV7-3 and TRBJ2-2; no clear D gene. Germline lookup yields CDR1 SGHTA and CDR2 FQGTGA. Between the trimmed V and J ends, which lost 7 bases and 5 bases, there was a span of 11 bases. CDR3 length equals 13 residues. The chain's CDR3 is CASTQPETGELFF. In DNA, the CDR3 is TGTGCCAGCACCCAACCGGAGACCGGGGAGCTGTTTTTT.

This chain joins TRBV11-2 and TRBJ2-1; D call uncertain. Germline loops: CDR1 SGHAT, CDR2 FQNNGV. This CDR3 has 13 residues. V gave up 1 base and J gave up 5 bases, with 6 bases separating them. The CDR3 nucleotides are TGTGCCAGCAGCTTAGTGCTGAACAATGAGCAGTTCTTC. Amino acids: CASSLVLNNEQFF.

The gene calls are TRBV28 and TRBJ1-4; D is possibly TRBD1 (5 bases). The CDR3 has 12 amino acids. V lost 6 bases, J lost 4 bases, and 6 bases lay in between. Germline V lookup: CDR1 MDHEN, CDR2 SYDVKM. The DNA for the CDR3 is TGTGCCAGCAGAAGGGGTAATGAAAAACTGTTTTTT. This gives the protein CASRRGNEKLFF.

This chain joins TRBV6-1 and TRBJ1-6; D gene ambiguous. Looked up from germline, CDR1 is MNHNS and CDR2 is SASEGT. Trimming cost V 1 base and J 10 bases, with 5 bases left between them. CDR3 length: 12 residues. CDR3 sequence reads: CASSEDASPLHF. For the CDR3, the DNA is TGTGCCAGCAGTGAAGACGCATCACCCCTCCACTTT.

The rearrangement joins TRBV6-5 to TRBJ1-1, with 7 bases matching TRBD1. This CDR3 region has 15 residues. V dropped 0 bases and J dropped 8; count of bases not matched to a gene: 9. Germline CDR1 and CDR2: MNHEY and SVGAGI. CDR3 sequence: CASSYSTGMDREAFF. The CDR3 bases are TGTGCCAGCAGTTACTCTACGGGTATGGACAGGGAAGCTTTCTTT.

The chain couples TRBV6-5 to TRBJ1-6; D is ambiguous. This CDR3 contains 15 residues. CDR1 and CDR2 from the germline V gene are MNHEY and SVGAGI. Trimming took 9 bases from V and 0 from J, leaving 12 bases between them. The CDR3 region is CASSFGSSYNSPLHF. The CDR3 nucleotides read TGTGCCAGTTCGTTTGGGAGCTCCTATAATTCACCCCTCCACTTT.

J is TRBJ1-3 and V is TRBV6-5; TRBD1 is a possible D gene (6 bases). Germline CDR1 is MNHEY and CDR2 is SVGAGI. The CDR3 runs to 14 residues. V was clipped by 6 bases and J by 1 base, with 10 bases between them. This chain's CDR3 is CASSQQGSGNTIYF. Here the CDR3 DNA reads TGTGCCAGCAGCCAACAGGGATCTGGAAACACCATATATTTT.

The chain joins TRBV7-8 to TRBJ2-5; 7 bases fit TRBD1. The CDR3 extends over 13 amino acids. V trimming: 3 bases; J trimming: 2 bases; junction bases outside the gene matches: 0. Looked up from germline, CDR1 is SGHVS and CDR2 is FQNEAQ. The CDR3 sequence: CASSFRGQETQYF. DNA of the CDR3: TGTGCCAGCAGCTTCAGGGGGCAAGAGACCCAGTACTTC.

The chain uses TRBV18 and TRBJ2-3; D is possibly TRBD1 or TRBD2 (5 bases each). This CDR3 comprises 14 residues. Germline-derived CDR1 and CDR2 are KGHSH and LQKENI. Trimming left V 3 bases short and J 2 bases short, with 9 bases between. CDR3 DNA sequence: TGTGCCAGCTCACCTCCGGGGACCACAGATACGCAGTATTTT. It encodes CASSPPGTTDTQYF.

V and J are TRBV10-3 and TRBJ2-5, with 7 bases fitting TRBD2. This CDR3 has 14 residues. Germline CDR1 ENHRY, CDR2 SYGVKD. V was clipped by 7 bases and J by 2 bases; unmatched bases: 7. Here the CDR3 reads CAIKSGGRQETQYF. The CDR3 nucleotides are TGTGCCATCAAGTCGGGGGGTCGACAAGAGACCCAGTACTTC.

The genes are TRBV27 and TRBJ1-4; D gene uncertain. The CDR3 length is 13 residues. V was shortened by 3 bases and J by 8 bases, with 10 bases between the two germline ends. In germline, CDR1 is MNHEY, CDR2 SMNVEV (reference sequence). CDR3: CASSFSGFEKLFF. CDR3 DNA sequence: TGTGCCAGCAGTTTTTCCGGGTTCGAAAAACTGTTTTTT.

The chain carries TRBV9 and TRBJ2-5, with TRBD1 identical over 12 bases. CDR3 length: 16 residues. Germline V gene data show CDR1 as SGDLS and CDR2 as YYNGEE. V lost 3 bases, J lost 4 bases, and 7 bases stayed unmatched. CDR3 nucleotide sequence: TGTGCCAGCAGCGCAATGGGACAGGGGGCCGCAGAGACCCAGTACTTC. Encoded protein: CASSAMGQGAAETQYF. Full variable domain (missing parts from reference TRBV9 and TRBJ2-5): DSGVTQTPKHLITATGQRVTLRCSPRSGDLSVYWYQQSLDQGLQFLIQYYNGEERAKGNILERFSAQQFPDLHSELNLSSLELGDSALYFCASSAMGQGAAETQYFGPGTRLLVL.

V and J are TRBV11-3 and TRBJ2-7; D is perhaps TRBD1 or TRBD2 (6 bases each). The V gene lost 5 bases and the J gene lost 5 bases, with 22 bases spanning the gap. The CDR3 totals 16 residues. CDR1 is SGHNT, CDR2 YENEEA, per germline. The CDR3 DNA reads TGTGCCAGCAGCCTTCGGGGGCCAACCTTTGTCCACGAGCAGTACTTC. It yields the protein CASSLRGPTFVHEQYF.